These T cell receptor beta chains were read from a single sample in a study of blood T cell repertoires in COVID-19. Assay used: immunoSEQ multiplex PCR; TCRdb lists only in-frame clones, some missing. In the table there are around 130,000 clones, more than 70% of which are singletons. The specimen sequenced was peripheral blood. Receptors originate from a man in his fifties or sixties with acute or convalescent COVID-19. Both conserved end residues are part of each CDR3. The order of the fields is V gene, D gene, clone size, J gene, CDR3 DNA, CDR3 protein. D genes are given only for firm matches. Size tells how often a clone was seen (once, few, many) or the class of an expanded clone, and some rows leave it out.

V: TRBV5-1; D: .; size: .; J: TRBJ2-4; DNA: TGCGCCAGCAGCTTGTTGGACGGGATGGGGAACATTCAGTACTTC; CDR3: CASSLLDGMGNIQYF
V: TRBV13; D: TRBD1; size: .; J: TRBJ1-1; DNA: TGTGCCAGCAGCTCGCCTCGGACAGGGAGGGTTAGCCCTGAAGCTTTCTTT; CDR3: CASSSPRTGRVSPEAFF
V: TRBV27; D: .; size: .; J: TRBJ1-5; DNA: TGTGCCAGCAGTCCCCACTCACGGAATCAGCCCCAGCATTTT; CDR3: CASSPHSRNQPQHF
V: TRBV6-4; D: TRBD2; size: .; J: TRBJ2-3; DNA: TGTGCCAGCAGTCCTAGCGGGATTGGCACAGATACGCAGTATTTT; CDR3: CASSPSGIGTDTQYF
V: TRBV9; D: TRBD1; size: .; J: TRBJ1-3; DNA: TGTGCCAGCAGCCCCAAGACAGGGACAGGAAACACCATATATTTT; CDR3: CASSPKTGTGNTIYF
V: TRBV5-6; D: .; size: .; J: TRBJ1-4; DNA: TGTGCCAGCAGCTTGCGGGGAACGTGGCTTGGTAATGAAAAACTGTTTTTT; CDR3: CASSLRGTWLGNEKLFF
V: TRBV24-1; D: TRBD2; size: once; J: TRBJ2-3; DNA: TGTGCCACCAGTGAATTAGCGGGGGCCGGCACAGATACGCAGTATTTT; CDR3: CATSELAGAGTDTQYF
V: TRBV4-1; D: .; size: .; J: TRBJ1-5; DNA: TGCGCCAGCAGCCAAGTCGAGAATAGCAATCAGCCCCAGCATTTT; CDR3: CASSQVENSNQPQHF
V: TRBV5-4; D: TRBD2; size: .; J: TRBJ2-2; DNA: TGTGCTTTTGGGAGGGGAGACACCGGGGAGCTGTTTTTT; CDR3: CAFGRGDTGELFF
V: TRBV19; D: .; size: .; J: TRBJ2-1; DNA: TGTGCCAGTAGTGGCATACAGGGTTACTACAATGAGCAGTTCTTC; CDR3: CASSGIQGYYNEQFF
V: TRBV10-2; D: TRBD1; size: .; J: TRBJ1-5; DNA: TGCGCCAGCAAAGGGACAGGGTTATACGCAAATCAGCCCCAGCATTTT; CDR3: CASKGTGLYANQPQHF
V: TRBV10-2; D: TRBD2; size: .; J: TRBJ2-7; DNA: TGCGCCAGCAGTCTTCCTATAGCGGGAGGAGGCTACGAGCAGTACTTC; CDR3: CASSLPIAGGGYEQYF
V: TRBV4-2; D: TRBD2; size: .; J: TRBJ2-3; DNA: TGTGCCAGCAGCCAAGGGTCAGGCACAGCGGGGACAGATACGCAGTATTTT; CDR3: CASSQGSGTAGTDTQYF
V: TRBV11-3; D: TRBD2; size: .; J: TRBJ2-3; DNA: TGTGCCAGCCGGGGGGGGAGCACAGATACGCAGTATTTT; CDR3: CASRGGSTDTQYF
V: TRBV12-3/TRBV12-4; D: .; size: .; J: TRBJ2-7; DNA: TGTGCCAGCAGCCTTTTTCCCTACGAGCAGTACTTC; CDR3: CASSLFPYEQYF
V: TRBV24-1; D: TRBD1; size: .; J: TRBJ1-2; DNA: TGTGCCACCAGTGATCGCGGGACAGCTAACTATGGCTACACCTTC; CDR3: CATSDRGTANYGYTF